This T cell receptor beta chain was recorded in a study of regulatory T cells in long-lasting Graves disease. This clonotype turned up a few times. Trimming stripped 1 base from V and 1 base from J, with 11 bases between. CDR1 is DFQATT and CDR2 is SNEGSKA in the germline V gene (reference sequence). The CDR3 runs to 15 residues. Indicated time point: newly diagnosed GD, antithyroid drugs for less than 3 months. RNA from PBMCs was the source of the TCR library. Both iRepertoire HTBI primers and Arm-PCR of CDR3 regions were used to build the TCR beta libraries. Using its own MiXCR run on the multiplex PCR reads, TCRdb lists one record per CDR3 protein. In the table there are 350,000 to 400,000 distinct CDR3 sequences, under 20% of which are singletons. The same data also went into a second study, on T cells in Graves' hyperthyroidism and ophthalmopathy. As reported in that work: Not enrolled were patients with uncontrolled infection, other autoimmune disease, pregnancy or lactation.

This sequence originates from a woman aged 18-30 years with Graves disease. The sequences come from peripheral blood mononuclear cells (PBMCs), collected at new diagnosis, from a patient treated with antithyroid drugs. The chain carries TRBV20-1 and TRBJ2-1, with D tentatively TRBD1 (5 bases). CDR3 coding DNA: TGCAGTGCTAGAGCCCTAAGGGGATCCTACAATGAGCAGTTCTTC. This sequence encodes CSARALRGSYNEQFF.